The T cell receptor beta chain described here comes from a study of CD8 T cells in acute hepatitis C reinfection. The CDR3 runs 14 residues. Between the trimmed V and J ends, which lost 1 base and 8 bases, there was a span of 14 bases. Germline CDR1 reads LGHNT; CDR2 reads FRNRAP. Clones were sequenced by immunoSEQ multiplex PCR, and TCRdb holds only the in-frame ones, with some missing. The table records approximately 40,000 clones, approximately 83% of them present only once. As for time point: naive CD8 control sorted from an acute-time-point sample. A positive HCV RNA or antibody test following a negative test within 24 weeks defined acute primary infection.

This chain uses TRBV12-5 with TRBJ1-1; perhaps TRBD1 as D (6 bases). Sequencing input: naive CD8+ T cells from PBMCs. The origin of this receptor is a woman between 18 and 29 years old who spontaneously cleared hepatitis C infection. The CDR3 coding sequence is TGTGCTAGTGGTTTGGCCTCTCCTACAGGGGAAGCTTTCTTT. Its translation: CASGLASPTGEAFF.